The clone carrying this T cell receptor beta chain was seen more than once but under ten times. The CDR3 totals 14 residues. Germline V gene lookup returns CDR1 MNHEY and CDR2 SVGAGI. V shed 6 bases and J shed 2 bases, with 13 bases lying between them. The sample comes from a study of T cell changes during pregnancy in multiple sclerosis. The table came from immunoSEQ multiplex PCR; TCRdb's copy has only in-frame clones and leaves some out. The sample has 65,000 to 85,000 clones, more than 75% seen once. This clonotype was obtained from a female donor with multiple sclerosis, enrolled in a pregnancy study. The sequencing used peripheral blood, collected in the third trimester of pregnancy. This chain links TRBV6-5 with TRBJ1-1, with D possibly TRBD1 on 5 matching bases. CDR3 in DNA: TGTGCCAGCAGGATGTACAGGTCAAACACTGAAGCTTTCTTT. This gives the protein CASRMYRSNTEAFF.